Below, 29 T cell receptor beta chains from the same sample are listed, as sequenced in a study of cytomegalovirus exposure and HLA in healthy donors. PCR employed 60 Vbeta and 13 Jbeta primers. TCRdb's copy holds only in-frame clones and misses some; the assay was immunoSEQ multiplex PCR. The sample consists of about 94,000 clones, 60% to 80% of them appearing once. Sequenced input: PBMCs. These receptor sequences come from a young man in good health and CMV-seronegative.

This clone has only a few counts. The chain uses TRBV7-2 and TRBJ1-2; no firm D call. Germline values: CDR1 SGHTA, CDR2 FQGNSA. The V end was cut by 0 bases, the J end by 4 bases, with 15 bases between. The CDR3 totals 16 residues. The CDR3 DNA reads as TGTGCCAGCAGCTTAGCGGTGTCGGGGATAATCTATGGCTACACCTTC. Its protein product is CASSLAVSGIIYGYTF.

The chain uses TRBV2 and TRBJ2-1; 9 bases line up with TRBD2. There are 15 residues in the CDR3. J was trimmed by 2 bases and V by 7 bases; bases with no gene match: 6. The germline V gene encodes CDR1 SNHLY and CDR2 FYNNEI. The CDR3 DNA is TGTGCCAGCAAAGGCCTAGCGGGGACCTACAATGAGCAGTTCTTC. This translates into CASKGLAGTYNEQFF. The full variable domain, rest sourced from reference TRBV2 and TRBJ2-1, is EPEVTQTPSHQVTQMGQEVILRCVPISNHLYFYWYRQILGQKVEFLVSFYNNEISEKSEIFDDQFSVERPDGSNFTLKIRSTKLEDSAMYFCASKGLAGTYNEQFFGPGTRLTVL.

This clone was detected only a few times. This sequence joins TRBV5-8 and TRBJ1-2; the D is unclear. The CDR3 totals 11 residues. The ends were cut back, 1 base at V and 6 bases at J, with 4 bases in the middle. The germline gives CDR1 SGHTS, CDR2 YDEGEE. The CDR3 bases are TGTGCCAGCAGCTTGTATAATGGCTACACCTTC. Residues: CASSLYNGYTF.

The gene calls are TRBV6-5 and TRBJ2-5, with 8 positions matching TRBD1. Trimming cost V 6 bases and J 0 bases; bases outside gene matches: 3. Looked up from germline, CDR1 is MNHEY and CDR2 is SVGAGI. The CDR3 sequence is 14 residues long. The chain's CDR3 is CASRRQGYQETQYF. The CDR3, as DNA: TGTGCCAGCAGGAGACAGGGGTACCAAGAGACCCAGTACTTC.

The count of this clone is one. The chain links TRBV6-5 to TRBJ1-2, with 7 bases that match TRBD1. The junction had 2 bases not matched to a gene; V was cut back by 7 bases and J by 0 bases. The CDR3 is 13 residues long. Germline CDR1 reads MNHEY; CDR2 reads SVGAGI. The CDR3 region is CASKQGSNYGYTF. The CDR3 DNA follows: TGTGCCAGCAAACAGGGGTCTAACTATGGCTACACCTTC.

The chain employs TRBV6-5 and TRBJ2-1, with D perhaps TRBD2 (5 bases). The V end lost 0 bases, the J end lost 6 bases, and 15 bases lay between the germline ends. Germline V gene data show CDR1 as MNHEY and CDR2 as SVGAGI. This CDR3 contains 16 residues. CDR3 in DNA: TGTGCCAGCAGTTACTCCTTTACTAGTCCCCCCAATGAGCAGTTCTTC. It is translated as CASSYSFTSPPNEQFF.

This clone was seen a few times. CDR3 in amino acids: CASSLTGTYEQYF. The CDR3 region has the DNA TGTGCCAGCAGCTTGACAGGAACCTACGAGCAGTACTTC. This chain joins TRBV5-6 and TRBJ2-7; the D gene is possibly TRBD1 (5 bases). V lost 1 base and J 2 bases, leaving 7 bases between the germline ends. Germline CDR1 reads SGHDT; CDR2 reads YYEEEE. The CDR3 consists of 13 residues.

Concerning this clone itself: At one of its ends the junction is not consistent with the germline gene, which may arise from a read error. The rearrangement uses TRBV18 and TRBJ2-3, with D possibly matching TRBD2 (6 bases). CDR3 length equals 15 residues. Germline V CDR1 and CDR2: KGHSH, LQKENI. CDR3 sequence: CASLPPGSGTDTQYF. The CDR3 nucleotides are TGTGCCAGCTTACCACCGGGTAGCGGTACAGATACGCAGTATTTT.

Worth noting for this clone: Other nucleotide sequences in the sample specify the same CDR3. This sequence joins TRBV6-1 and TRBJ2-7, with 14 bases identical to TRBD2. This CDR3 region has 14 residues. Germline V lookup: CDR1 MNHNS, CDR2 SASEGT. J was trimmed by 3 bases and V by 6 bases; bases with no gene match: 1. This CDR3 reads CASRGLAGDYEQYF. The CDR3, as DNA: TGTGCCAGCAGGGGACTAGCGGGAGACTACGAGCAGTACTTC.

The chain carries TRBV5-1 and TRBJ2-4, with 11 positions matching TRBD2. Germline CDR1 reads SGHRS; CDR2 reads YFSETQ. V dropped 2 bases and J dropped 0; count of bases not matched to a gene: 4. The CDR3 sequence is 17 residues long. DNA for the CDR3: TGCGCCAGCAGCTTCCTCCTAGCGGGGGGAGCCAAAAACATTCAGTACTTC. Amino acid sequence: CASSFLLAGGAKNIQYF. Full variable domain (outside the CDR3, taken from reference TRBV5-1 and TRBJ2-4): KAGVTQTPRYLIKTRGQQVTLSCSPISGHRSVSWYQQTPGQGLQFLFEYFSETQRNKGNFPGRFSGRQFSNSRSEMNVSTLELGDSALYLCASSFLLAGGAKNIQYFGAGTRLSVL.

DNA for the CDR3: TGTGCCAGCAGCCAAACCGGGATTATGGGGTCCGGCTACAATGAGCAGTTCTTC. This encodes CASSQTGIMGSGYNEQFF. This chain uses TRBV5-4 with TRBJ2-1, with a possible D match to TRBD2 (5 bases). There are 18 residues in the CDR3. V lost 4 bases and J 3 bases, leaving 23 bases between the germline ends. Germline-derived CDR1 and CDR2 are SGHNT and YYREEE (reference sequence).

This clone was detected once. The chain recombines TRBV11-2 with TRBJ2-3, with D perhaps TRBD1 (6 bases). The germline V gene has CDR1 SGHAT and CDR2 FQNNGV. The germline V and J ends were trimmed by 5 bases and 8 bases, with 20 bases remaining between them. The CDR3 runs 15 residues. The chain's CDR3 is CASSRETVLRGTQYF. In DNA form, the CDR3 reads TGTGCCAGCAGCAGGGAGACAGTCCTCAGGGGTACGCAGTATTTT.

The genes are TRBV5-1 and TRBJ2-7; maybe TRBD1 (5 bases). Trimming cost V 6 bases and J 3 bases, with 19 bases left between them. Germline V gives CDR1 SGHRS, CDR2 YFSETQ. This CDR3 is 15 amino acids long. CDR3: CASKKQAPEGYEQYF. In nucleotides, the CDR3 is TGCGCCAGCAAAAAACAGGCACCTGAAGGCTACGAGCAGTACTTC.

This rearrangement joins TRBV21-1 to TRBJ2-1; the table's D call, TRBD1, was not checked against the DNA. TRBV21-1 is an annotated pseudogene. The CDR3 consists of 16 residues. DNA for the CDR3: TGTGCCGGCAGCAAGATCCGGGACAGCCGGAACGATGAGCAGTTCTTC. Encoded protein: CAGSKIRDSRNDEQFF.

The gene calls are TRBV6-5 and TRBJ1-1, with D possibly TRBD1 on 5 matching bases. Deletions cut 0 bases from V and 1 base from J, with 12 bases between. Germline V gene sequence: CDR1 MNHEY, CDR2 SVGAGI. This CDR3 is built from 16 residues. The chain's CDR3 is CASSYSTAPRNTEAFF. The CDR3 region has the DNA TGTGCCAGCAGTTACTCGACAGCCCCACGGAACACTGAAGCTTTCTTT.

The V and J genes are TRBV4-1 and TRBJ2-1; D perhaps matches TRBD1 (6 bases). Germline-derived CDR1 and CDR2 are MGHRA and YSYEKL. The CDR3 is 17 residues long. With 3 bases removed from V and 4 bases from J, the gap between germline ends came to 19 bases. The CDR3 nucleotides are TGCGCCAGCAGCCAGATAAGTATCCGGACAGCTTACAATGAGCAGTTCTTC. Amino acid sequence: CASSQISIRTAYNEQFF.

This sequence joins TRBV5-5 and TRBJ2-1; 9 bases are shared with TRBD2. Germline V CDR1 and CDR2: SGHKS, YYEKEE (reference sequence). After removal of 2 bases from V and 6 bases from J, the junction contained 6 bases not matched to a gene. This CDR3 is 15 amino acids long. CDR3 protein: CASSLQLAGPNEQFF. The CDR3 coding sequence is TGTGCCAGCAGCTTACAACTAGCGGGCCCCAATGAGCAGTTCTTC.

This clone was recorded once. The chain is built from TRBV10-1 and TRBJ1-1; 8 bases map to TRBD1. CDR1 is WNHNN, CDR2 SYGVQD, per germline (reference sequence). V lost 6 bases and J lost 6; bases outside the gene matches: 6. The CDR3 length is 13 residues. This CDR3 reads CASSRTGFSEAFF. As DNA, the CDR3 is TGCGCCAGCAGCCGGACAGGGTTTTCTGAAGCTTTCTTT.

The chain couples TRBV5-1 to TRBJ2-1; possibly TRBD2 for D (6 bases). The germline gives CDR1 SGHRS, CDR2 YFSETQ. This CDR3 is built from 15 residues. Between the trimmed V and J ends, which lost 4 bases and 2 bases, there was a span of 13 bases. The DNA for the CDR3 is TGCGCCAGCAGCGAATGGGGGGTTACCTACAATGAGCAGTTCTTC. It codes for CASSEWGVTYNEQFF.

This clone has a handful of counts. The chain recombines TRBV7-6 with TRBJ2-1, with a weak D call TRBD2 (5 bases). The V gene lost 1 base and the J gene lost 7 bases, with 14 bases spanning the gap. Germline V gene sequence: CDR1 SGHVS, CDR2 FNYEAQ. There are 15 residues in the CDR3. CDR3 region: CASSLGVGVPNEQFF. The CDR3 nucleotides read TGTGCCAGCAGCTTAGGAGTCGGGGTCCCAAATGAGCAGTTCTTC.

This clone was observed a few times. This chain links TRBV19 with TRBJ1-5, with a tentative D call TRBD1 (5 bases). Germline assignment: CDR1 LNHDA and CDR2 SQIVND (reference sequence). The CDR3 has 16 residues. The germline V and J ends were trimmed by 7 bases and 2 bases, with 18 bases remaining between them. Here the CDR3 DNA reads TGTGCCAGTATCGGAGAGGGGAGGTTGGGCAATCAGCCCCAGCATTTT. This sequence encodes CASIGEGRLGNQPQHF.

V and J are TRBV18 and TRBJ2-1; 9 positions agree with TRBD2. From germline, CDR1 is KGHSH and CDR2 LQKENI. The CDR3 totals 17 residues. Trimming removed 3 bases from V and 7 bases from J; junction bases left unmatched: 13. The CDR3 sequence is CASSPFAGSGGGNEQFF. The CDR3 DNA reads as TGTGCCAGCTCACCCTTTGCGGGTAGCGGGGGAGGTAATGAGCAGTTCTTC.

This chain connects TRBV18 to TRBJ2-2, with D tentatively TRBD1 (6 bases). The V and J ends lost 0 bases and 1 base respectively, with 9 bases between them. The CDR3 covers 16 residues. Looked up from germline, CDR1 is KGHSH and CDR2 is LQKENI. The CDR3 DNA reads TGTGCCAGCTCACCACCGACAGGTTTGAACACCGGGGAGCTGTTTTTT. This codes for CASSPPTGLNTGELFF.

The V and J genes are TRBV6-1 and TRBJ2-1; TRBD2 matches at 9 bases. J lost 7 bases, V lost 1 base, and 5 bases had no gene match. The CDR3 has 15 amino acids. Germline CDR1 reads MNHNS; CDR2 reads SASEGT. The CDR3 reads CASSEVAGVGNEQFF. In nucleotides, the CDR3 is TGTGCCAGCAGTGAAGTAGCGGGAGTGGGGAATGAGCAGTTCTTC.

This chain connects TRBV6-5 to TRBJ2-6; D gene uncertain. V dropped 0 bases and J dropped 0 bases, with 3 bases sitting between them. CDR3 length: 15 residues. Germline CDR1 MNHEY, CDR2 SVGAGI. CDR3: CASSYSFSGANVLTF. CDR3 nucleotide sequence: TGTGCCAGCAGTTACTCCTTCTCTGGGGCCAACGTCCTGACTTTC.

The J gene is TRBJ1-2, the V gene TRBV5-1, with 7 bases that match TRBD1. There are 16 residues in the CDR3. Looked up from germline, CDR1 is SGHRS and CDR2 is YFSETQ. V was clipped by 4 bases and J by 7 bases; unmatched bases: 16. CDR3 amino acids: CASSETGSRVQGGYTF. The CDR3 coding sequence is TGCGCCAGCAGCGAGACAGGGTCCCGCGTACAGGGTGGCTACACCTTC.

The chain links TRBV28 to TRBJ1-1; D may be TRBD1 (5 bases). Per the germline V gene, CDR1 is MDHEN and CDR2 is SYDVKM. Trimming left V 5 bases short and J 0 bases short, with 10 bases between. The CDR3 contains 14 residues. The CDR3 is CASSTGEVNTEAFF. The CDR3, as DNA: TGTGCCAGCAGTACAGGAGAGGTGAACACTGAAGCTTTCTTT.

The V and J genes are TRBV6-1 and TRBJ2-5; 7 nucleotides match TRBD2. Germline-derived CDR1 and CDR2 are MNHNS and SASEGT. Trimming at V came to 4 bases and at J to 5 bases, leaving 16 bases not matched to a gene. This CDR3 region has 17 residues. In DNA, the CDR3 is TGTGCCAGCAGTGGAGGGCCAAGCGGGACGGCCCGGGAGACCCAGTACTTC. Its protein product is CASSGGPSGTARETQYF.

The rearrangement joins TRBV11-2 to TRBJ1-5, with 7 bases fitting TRBD1. V lost 6 bases to trimming and J lost 6 bases; unmatched junction nucleotides: 8. Germline assignment: CDR1 SGHAT and CDR2 FQNNGV. The CDR3 sequence is 14 residues long. The CDR3 spells CASRGGGAGQPQHF. CDR3 DNA sequence: TGTGCCAGCAGAGGAGGGGGCGCGGGTCAGCCCCAGCATTTT.